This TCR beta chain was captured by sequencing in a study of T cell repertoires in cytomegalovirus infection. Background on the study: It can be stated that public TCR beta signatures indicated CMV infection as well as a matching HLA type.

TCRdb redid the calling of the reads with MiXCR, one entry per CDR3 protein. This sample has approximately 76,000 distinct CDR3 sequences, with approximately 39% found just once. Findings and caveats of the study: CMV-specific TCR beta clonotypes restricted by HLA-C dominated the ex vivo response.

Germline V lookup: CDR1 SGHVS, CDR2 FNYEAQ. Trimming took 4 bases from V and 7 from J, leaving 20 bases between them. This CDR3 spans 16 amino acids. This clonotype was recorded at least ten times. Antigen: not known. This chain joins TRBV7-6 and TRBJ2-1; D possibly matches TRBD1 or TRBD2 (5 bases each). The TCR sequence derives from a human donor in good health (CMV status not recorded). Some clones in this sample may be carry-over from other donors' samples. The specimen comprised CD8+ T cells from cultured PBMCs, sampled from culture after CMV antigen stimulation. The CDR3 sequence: CASSSTYGAILNEQFF. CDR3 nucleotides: TGTGCCAGCAGCTCTACTTACGGGGCGATATTGAATGAGCAGTTCTTC.